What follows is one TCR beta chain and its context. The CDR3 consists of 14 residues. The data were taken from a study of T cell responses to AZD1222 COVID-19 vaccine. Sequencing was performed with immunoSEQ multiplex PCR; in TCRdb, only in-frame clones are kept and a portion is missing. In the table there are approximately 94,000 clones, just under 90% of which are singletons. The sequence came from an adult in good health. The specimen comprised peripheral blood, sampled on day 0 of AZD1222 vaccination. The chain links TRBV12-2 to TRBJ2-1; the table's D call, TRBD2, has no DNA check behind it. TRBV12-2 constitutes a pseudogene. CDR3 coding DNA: TGTGCAAGTCGCCCGGGACTAGCGGGTAGTGAGCAGTTCTTC. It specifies CASRPGLAGSEQFF.